This TCR beta chain derives from a study of T cells in Graves' hyperthyroidism and ophthalmopathy. Findings of the study overall: Ophthalmopathy was told apart from stable hyperthyroidism by a 13 V-J model.

Concerning this clonotype: The antigen is unknown.

No ophthalmopathy progression within 18 months constituted stable Graves' hyperthyroidism. Exclusion followed for patients with uncontrolled infection, other autoimmune disease, pregnancy or lactation. Around 10 ml of fresh peripheral blood supplied the PBMCs. TCR beta CDR3 region amplification was performed from RNA transcripts. Initially, a first-round RT-PCR of the TCR CDR3 employed the HTBI primer set. From the multiplex PCR reads, TCRdb called clonotypes with MiXCR, one entry per CDR3 protein. The sample carries over 150,000 distinct CDR3 sequences, about a sixth recorded once. The origin of this receptor is a woman aged 45 to 65 with Graves' hyperthyroidism. What was sequenced was blood.

The CDR3 sequence is CSARAPGGNSSPLHF. The CDR3 DNA is TGCAGTGCTAGAGCGCCCGGGGGAAATAGTTCACCCCTCCACTTT. This chain links TRBV20-1 with TRBJ1-6, with D tentatively TRBD1 (5 bases). CDR3 length equals 15 residues. Trimming removed 1 base from V and 9 bases from J, with 16 bases in between. CDR1 is DFQATT, CDR2 SNEGSKA, per germline (reference sequence).